The 29 T cell receptor beta chains listed next were all sequenced from one sample in a study of blood T cell repertoires in COVID-19. Sequencing was performed with immunoSEQ multiplex PCR; in TCRdb, only in-frame clones are kept and a portion is missing. The sample has approximately 300,000 clones, 88% seen once. Input material: peripheral blood. These receptors were obtained from a woman in her fifties or sixties with active or convalescent COVID-19.

The J gene is TRBJ2-5, the V gene TRBV15; 9 nucleotides line up with TRBD1. The CDR3 consists of 15 residues. CDR1 is LNHNV, CDR2 YYDKDF, per germline (reference sequence). The V segment lost 4 bases and the J segment 2 bases; nucleotides outside the gene matches: 5. CDR3 coding DNA: TGTGCCACCAGCATTACCGGGACAGGGCAAGAGACCCAGTACTTC. It specifies CATSITGTGQETQYF.

The V gene is TRBV29-1, the J gene TRBJ1-1, with TRBD1 matching 9 bases. This CDR3 comprises 13 residues. Germline V gene lookup returns CDR1 SQVTM and CDR2 ANQGSEA. The V gene end was trimmed by 5 bases and the J gene end by 4 bases; junction bases not matched to a gene: 5. CDR3 nucleotide sequence: TGCAGCGTTTGGGGACAGGGAGCCACTGAAGCTTTCTTT. Translated: CSVWGQGATEAFF.

The chain uses TRBV7-8 and TRBJ1-1, with 7 bases that match TRBD1. Germline trimming cut 4 bases from V and 8 bases from J; bases unmatched to any gene: 7. The CDR3 length is 13 residues. The germline gives CDR1 SGHVS, CDR2 FQNEAQ. DNA for the CDR3: TGTGCCAGCAGCTCTAGGCTGGGACAGGAAGCTTTCTTT. Its protein is CASSSRLGQEAFF.

The chain is built from TRBV7-8 and TRBJ2-1; 10 bases fit TRBD2. The germline V gene encodes CDR1 SGHVS and CDR2 FQNEAQ. The CDR3 covers 17 residues. With V trimmed by 5 bases and J by 3 bases, 10 bases remained unmatched. The CDR3 DNA is TGTGCCAGCAGCCGTTTTTGGACTAGCGGCAGCTACAATGAGCAGTTCTTC. Translation gives CASSRFWTSGSYNEQFF.

The V gene is TRBV15, the J gene TRBJ1-4; 8 bases fit TRBD1. The ends lost 5 bases at V and 4 bases at J; junction bases unmatched: 6. The germline gives CDR1 LNHNV, CDR2 YYDKDF (reference sequence). The CDR3 runs to 15 residues. The CDR3 sequence: CATSGGQGLNEKLFF. In DNA form, the CDR3 reads TGTGCCACCAGCGGAGGACAGGGTCTTAATGAAAAACTGTTTTTT.

This clone was seen only a few times. J is TRBJ2-7 and V is TRBV5-8; 12 bases align to TRBD2. The CDR3 runs to 15 residues. V was clipped by 3 bases and J by 3 bases; unmatched bases: 4. Germline CDR1 is SGHTS and CDR2 is YDEGEE. This chain's CDR3 is CASSSTSGGLYEQYF. CDR3 in DNA: TGTGCCAGCAGCTCAACTAGCGGGGGGCTCTACGAGCAGTACTTC.

The chain combines TRBV19 with TRBJ1-1; 9 bases match TRBD1. Per germline, CDR1 LNHDA and CDR2 SQIVND (reference sequence). After removal of 4 bases from V and 5 bases from J, the junction contained 5 bases not matched to a gene. The CDR3 spans 14 residues. CDR3 sequence reads: CASSTRQGETEAFF. CDR3 sequence (DNA): TGTGCCAGTAGTACAAGACAGGGGGAGACTGAAGCTTTCTTT. The entire variable domain, with the rest obtained from reference TRBV19 and TRBJ1-1, is as follows: DGGITQSPKYLFRKEGQNVTLSCEQNLNHDAMYWYRQDPGQGLRLIYYSQIVNDFQKGDIAEGYSVSREKKESFPLTVTSAQKNPTAFYLCASSTRQGETEAFFGQGTRLTVV.

The gene calls are TRBV5-1 and TRBJ2-7; the match to TRBD2 covers 9 bases. Germline assignment: CDR1 SGHRS and CDR2 YFSETQ. J gave up 2 bases and V 1 base, and 4 bases lay outside the gene matches. The CDR3 runs 15 residues. CDR3: CASSLTAGGAYEQYF. The CDR3 region has the DNA TGCGCCAGCAGCTTGACGGCGGGAGGGGCCTACGAGCAGTACTTC.

CDR3 in DNA: TGTGCCAGCAGTGCTCGGGCAGGGGGCCTTTATAACACAGATACGCAGTATTTT. Translated: CASSARAGGLYNTDTQYF. The V and J genes are TRBV28 and TRBJ2-3; 8 bases align to TRBD1. The CDR3 extends over 18 amino acids. Unmatched junction bases numbered 15, after V lost 5 bases and J lost 2 bases. Germline V gene data show CDR1 as MDHEN and CDR2 as SYDVKM. Based on the CDR3 plus reference TRBV28 and TRBJ2-3, the full variable domain is DVKVTQSSRYLVKRTGEKVFLECVQDMDHENMFWYRQDPGLGLRLIYFSYDVKMKEKGDIPEGYSVSREKKERFSLILESASTNQTSMYLCASSARAGGLYNTDTQYFGPGTRLTVL.

V is TRBV10-3 and J is TRBJ2-6; D gene unclear. CDR3 length equals 15 residues. The V gene lost 4 bases and the J gene lost 2 bases, with 9 bases spanning the gap. Germline CDR1 reads ENHRY; CDR2 reads SYGVKD. CDR3 DNA sequence: TGTGCCATCAGTGCTCGGGTCGCTGGGGCCAACGTCCTGACTTTC. Translation: CAISARVAGANVLTF.

This chain uses TRBV5-1 with TRBJ1-6, with D possibly TRBD1 on 6 matching bases. The CDR3 consists of 15 residues. Germline V lookup: CDR1 SGHRS, CDR2 YFSETQ. Trimming took 4 bases from V and 6 from J, leaving 14 bases between them. CDR3: CASSNRQAINSPLHF. CDR3 nucleotide sequence: TGCGCCAGCAGCAATCGACAGGCGATTAATTCACCCCTCCACTTT.

The chain employs TRBV3-1 (or the pseudogene TRBV3-2) and TRBJ1-1, with TRBD1 matching 11 bases. The ends lost 0 bases at V and 5 bases at J; junction bases unmatched: 11. Germline CDR1 reads LGHDT; CDR2 reads YNNKEL (reference sequence). The CDR3 runs 18 residues. The CDR3 region has the DNA TGTGCCAGCAGCCAAGATCGGAGGACAGGGGGCGCGAGGACTGAAGCTTTCTTT. This encodes CASSQDRRTGGARTEAFF.

This rearrangement joins TRBV5-1 to TRBJ1-1; D remains unclear. Trimming took off 1 base at V and 2 bases at J, with 9 bases between the two ends. There are 14 residues in the CDR3. Looked up from germline, CDR1 is SGHRS and CDR2 is YFSETQ. The CDR3: CASSLQAFNTEAFF. In DNA, the CDR3 is TGCGCCAGCAGCTTGCAGGCTTTTAACACTGAAGCTTTCTTT.

This sequence joins TRBV4-2 and TRBJ1-2; TRBD1 matches 7 bases. Germline V lookup: CDR1 LGHNA, CDR2 YNFKEQ. The CDR3 consists of 15 residues. J was trimmed by 6 bases and V by 4 bases; bases with no gene match: 11. The CDR3 nucleotides read TGTGCCAGCAGCCGAGGGACAGAAGGTTTCCATGGCTACACCTTC. This translates into CASSRGTEGFHGYTF.

CDR3 bases: TGCGCCAGCAGCCAAGCCCCTCAGGGGCCACCAGAGTTCTTC. Its translation is CASSQAPQGPPEFF. The J gene is TRBJ2-1, the V gene TRBV4-3; weak D call: TRBD1 (6 bases). Germline CDR1 reads LGHNA; CDR2 reads YSLEER. With 1 base removed from V and 14 bases from J, the gap between germline ends came to 18 bases. The CDR3 covers 14 residues.

V gene TRBV5-6 combines with J gene TRBJ2-2; D may be TRBD1 (6 bases). The CDR3 has 15 amino acids. The V end lost 1 base, the J end lost 5 bases, and 12 bases lay between the germline ends. CDR1 and CDR2 (germline): SGHDT, YYEEEE. The DNA of the CDR3 is TGTGCCAGCAGCTTGCCTGGGGGCTTAACCGGGGAGCTGTTTTTT. It codes for CASSLPGGLTGELFF.

V is TRBV12-3 or TRBV12-4 and J is TRBJ2-1, with unresolved D. The CDR3 contains 12 residues. Trimming took 7 bases from V and 8 from J, leaving 12 bases between them. Here the CDR3 DNA reads TGTGCCAGCACCTACGTCGTCCATGAGCAGTTCTTC. Encoded protein: CASTYVVHEQFF.

The V call is TRBV28, the J call TRBJ2-1; 9 bases are a match to TRBD2. Trimming cost V 7 bases and J 4 bases; bases outside gene matches: 5. The CDR3 spans 14 residues. CDR1 MDHEN and CDR2 SYDVKM come from the germline V gene. In DNA form, the CDR3 reads TGTGCCAGCACTGCGGGAGGGGGGTACAATGAGCAGTTCTTC. Translated, it gives CASTAGGGYNEQFF.

V is TRBV28 and J is TRBJ1-1; the D gene is possibly TRBD1 (5 bases). Germline assignment: CDR1 MDHEN and CDR2 SYDVKM. Trimming pared 6 bases from V and 3 bases from J, leaving 17 bases between. The CDR3 consists of 15 residues. CDR3 coding DNA: TGTGCCAGCAGCGGTACCGAGGCGGGGGACACTGAAGCTTTCTTT. Protein sequence: CASSGTEAGDTEAFF. Full variable domain (rest looked up from reference TRBV28 and TRBJ1-1): DVKVTQSSRYLVKRTGEKVFLECVQDMDHENMFWYRQDPGLGLRLIYFSYDVKMKEKGDIPEGYSVSREKKERFSLILESASTNQTSMYLCASSGTEAGDTEAFFGQGTRLTVV.

This chain joins TRBV30 and TRBJ2-5, with D perhaps matching TRBD2 (6 bases). Between the trimmed V and J ends, which lost 2 bases and 7 bases, there was a span of 8 bases. Germline V gene data show CDR1 as GTSNPN and CDR2 as SVGIG (reference sequence). This CDR3 spans 11 amino acids. The CDR3 bases are TGTGCCTGGAGTTGGCGGGGGACCCAGTACTTC. Residues: CAWSWRGTQYF.

V and J are TRBV6-5 and TRBJ2-2, with TRBD1 matching over 7 bases. Germline lookup yields CDR1 MNHEY and CDR2 SVGAGI. The CDR3 runs 16 residues. V was pared by 4 bases and J by 4 bases, with 9 bases of the junction left unmatched. The CDR3 protein is CASSSSPRGTTGELFF. In nucleotides, the CDR3 is TGTGCCAGCAGTTCCTCCCCCAGGGGGACCACCGGGGAGCTGTTTTTT.

In DNA, the CDR3 is TGTGCCAGCAGACAGGGCTCCTATAATTCACCCCTCCACTTT. It translates to CASRQGSYNSPLHF. The chain couples TRBV27 to TRBJ1-6; possibly TRBD1 for D (6 bases). CDR3 size: 14 residues. Germline V CDR1 and CDR2: MNHEY, SMNVEV (reference sequence). Trimming removed 6 bases from V and 0 bases from J, with 6 bases in between.

This chain connects TRBV11-3 to TRBJ2-1; D possibly corresponds to TRBD2 (6 bases). The CDR3 runs 15 residues. Germline V gene lookup returns CDR1 SGHNT and CDR2 YENEEA. With 2 bases removed from V and 8 bases from J, the gap between germline ends came to 16 bases. This CDR3 reads CASSLSGLAHDEQFF. DNA of the CDR3: TGTGCCAGCAGCTTATCGGGACTCGCCCACGATGAGCAGTTCTTC.

V and J are TRBV24-1 and TRBJ1-2, with 7 positions matching TRBD1. V gave up 10 bases and J gave up 6 bases; unmatched junction bases: 7. Per germline, CDR1 KGHDR and CDR2 SFDVKD. CDR3 length: 12 amino acids. The CDR3 DNA follows: TGTGCCACTGGGGACAGCGTGGATGGCTACACCTTC. This codes for CATGDSVDGYTF.

The chain recombines TRBV5-1 with TRBJ1-6; 9 nucleotides agree with TRBD1. This CDR3 has 16 residues. The J segment lost 5 bases and the V segment lost 4 bases, leaving 7 bases of the junction unmatched. Germline V gene sequence: CDR1 SGHRS, CDR2 YFSETQ. CDR3 sequence: CASSQGQGFDNSPLHF. CDR3 coding DNA: TGCGCCAGCAGCCAGGGACAGGGATTTGATAATTCACCCCTCCACTTT. Together with reference TRBV5-1 and TRBJ1-6, the CDR3 gives the full variable domain: KAGVTQTPRYLIKTRGQQVTLSCSPISGHRSVSWYQQTPGQGLQFLFEYFSETQRNKGNFPGRFSGRQFSNSRSEMNVSTLELGDSALYLCASSQGQGFDNSPLHFGNGTRLTVT.

The V gene is TRBV4-1, the J gene TRBJ2-7; D call uncertain. Trimming removed 1 base from V and 4 bases from J, with 17 bases in between. The germline V gene encodes CDR1 MGHRA and CDR2 YSYEKL. CDR3 size: 16 residues. The chain's CDR3 is CASSQGGHHITYEQYF. CDR3 DNA sequence: TGCGCCAGCAGCCAAGGAGGCCACCATATCACTTACGAGCAGTACTTC.

This clone is a singleton in its sample. The chain joins TRBV6-5 to TRBJ2-1; D unclear. The germline V and J ends were trimmed by 5 bases and 5 bases, with 10 bases remaining between them. Germline V gene lookup returns CDR1 MNHEY and CDR2 SVGAGI. The CDR3 length is 13 residues. This chain's CDR3 is CASSPTPHNEQFF. The CDR3 DNA follows: TGTGCCAGCAGTCCGACACCTCACAATGAGCAGTTCTTC.

This sequence joins TRBV11-2 and TRBJ1-5; 10 positions agree with TRBD1. Germline trimming cut 5 bases from V and 6 bases from J; bases unmatched to any gene: 4. This CDR3 comprises 14 residues. Germline lookup yields CDR1 SGHAT and CDR2 FQNNGV. CDR3 sequence (DNA): TGTGCCAGCAGCCCAGGACAGGGGGTTCAGCCCCAGCATTTT. Its protein is CASSPGQGVQPQHF.

This rearrangement joins TRBV5-1 to TRBJ1-1; D is uncertain. This CDR3 contains 16 residues. V shed 1 base and J shed 1 base, with 14 bases lying between them. Germline V CDR1 and CDR2: SGHRS, YFSETQ. The CDR3 sequence: CASSLSVPEPNTEAFF. CDR3 coding DNA: TGCGCCAGCAGCTTGTCCGTTCCGGAGCCGAACACTGAAGCTTTCTTT.